This TCR beta chain was sequenced during a study of cytomegalovirus exposure and HLA in healthy donors. Overall study: Early released data comprised 80 million or so unique TCRs from HLA-typed donors.

Study observations and caveats: Rare TCR sequences predominated, though certain public TCRs were found in many donors.

PCR amplification relied on 60 Vbeta primers (plus 13 Jbeta primers). Assay used: immunoSEQ multiplex PCR; TCRdb lists only in-frame clones, some missing. The sample lists about 80,000 clones, 62% occurring once. As regards this clone: Its antigen is not identified.

As for the donors, each was a healthy bone marrow donor. Sequenced input: PBMCs. The sequence derives from a male donor in good health and CMV-seropositive.

The CDR3 sequence is CASSVGTGNSALHF. In DNA form, the CDR3 reads TGTGCCAGCAGCGTAGGGACAGGGAATTCGGCCCTCCACTTT. The chain uses TRBV9 and TRBJ1-6; 8 bases fit TRBD1. The V segment lost 0 bases and the J segment 14 bases; nucleotides outside the gene matches: 7. Per germline, CDR1 SGDLS and CDR2 YYNGEE. CDR3 length: 14 residues.